This T cell receptor (beta chain) appears in the sequencing data of a study of shared clonotypes between healthy human individuals. Overall study: Donors were a couple of women and three men aged 18 to 49. Notes on the study in general: Some clonotypes were shared by all four sorted-subset donors, while others were not shared. The non-shared ones had lower generation probabilities than the shared ones.

Only CD45RO-negative cells positively selected for CCR7 counted as naive CD8 cells, so terminally differentiated effector memory CD45RA+ cells were excluded. V lost 10 bases and J lost 5, with 7 bases in between. This CDR3 contains 10 residues. Germline V gene data show CDR1 as MNHNS and CDR2 as SASEGT. As regards this clone: Its antigen is as yet unknown.

Original processing notes: Filtering was not the same, since immunoSEQ gave junction-only sequences without quality scores. Repertoires were generated with immunoSEQ multiplex PCR, while TCRdb's copy carries only in-frame clones and drops some. The V and J calls and clone size come from that table; D and trimming were worked out from the DNA. The sample lists about 2 million clones; just under 95% were seen once. The sample consisted of naive CD8+ T cells sorted from blood. The receptor's source is a young man in good health. The chain carries TRBV6-1 and TRBJ2-3; no definite D call. The CDR3 sequence: CATTVDTQYF. The CDR3 DNA sequence: TGTGCCACCACGGTAGATACGCAGTATTTT.